This T cell receptor (beta chain) was identified in a study of T cells in Graves' hyperthyroidism and ophthalmopathy. Study context: Blood from the periphery was taken at initial diagnosis, before any treatment.

The study, taken as a whole, reports: Progression to ophthalmopathy was predicted a median of 6.5 months early.

Exclusions: uncontrolled infection, other autoimmune disease, pregnancy, lactation. About this clonotype itself: Its antigen remains unknown.

Amplification targeted TCR beta CDR3 regions from RNA transcripts. First-round RT-PCR with HTBI primers amplified the TCR CDR3 region. One entry per CDR3 protein results from TCRdb running MiXCR on the multiplex PCR reads. The table has roughly 500,000 distinct CDR3 sequences, approximately 25% seen once. There are 17 residues in the CDR3. Germline loops: CDR1 SGHRS, CDR2 YFSETQ. Trimming pared 0 bases from V and 0 bases from J, leaving 15 bases between. The chain combines TRBV5-1 with TRBJ1-2; no reliable D call. Sequencing used blood. The source is a woman in her twenties or thirties with Graves' ophthalmopathy. Written as DNA, the CDR3 is TGCGCCAGCAGCTTGGAGAGTTGGCAGAGAACTAACTATGGCTACACCTTC. It is translated as CASSLESWQRTNYGYTF.